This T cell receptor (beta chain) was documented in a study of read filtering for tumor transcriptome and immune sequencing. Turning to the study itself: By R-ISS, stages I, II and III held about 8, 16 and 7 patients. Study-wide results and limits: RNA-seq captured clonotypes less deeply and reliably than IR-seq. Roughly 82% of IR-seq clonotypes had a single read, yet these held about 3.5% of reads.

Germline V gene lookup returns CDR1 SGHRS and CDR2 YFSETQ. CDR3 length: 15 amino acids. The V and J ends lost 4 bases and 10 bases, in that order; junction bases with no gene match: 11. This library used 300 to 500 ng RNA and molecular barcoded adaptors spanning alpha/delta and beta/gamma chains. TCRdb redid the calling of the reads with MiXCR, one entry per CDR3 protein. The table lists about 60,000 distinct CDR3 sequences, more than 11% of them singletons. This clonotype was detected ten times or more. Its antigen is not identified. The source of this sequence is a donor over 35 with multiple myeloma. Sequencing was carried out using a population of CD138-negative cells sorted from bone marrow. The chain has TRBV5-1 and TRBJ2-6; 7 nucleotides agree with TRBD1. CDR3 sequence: CASSTNRGQGNVLTF. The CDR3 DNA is TGCGCCAGCAGCACCAACAGGGGCCAGGGGAACGTCCTGACTTTC. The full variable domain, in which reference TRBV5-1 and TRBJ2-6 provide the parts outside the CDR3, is KAGVTQTPRYLIKTRGQQVTLSCSPISGHRSVSWYQQTPGQGLQFLFEYFSETQRNKGNFPGRFSGRQFSNSRSEMNVSTLELGDSALYLCASSTNRGQGNVLTFGAGSRLTVL.